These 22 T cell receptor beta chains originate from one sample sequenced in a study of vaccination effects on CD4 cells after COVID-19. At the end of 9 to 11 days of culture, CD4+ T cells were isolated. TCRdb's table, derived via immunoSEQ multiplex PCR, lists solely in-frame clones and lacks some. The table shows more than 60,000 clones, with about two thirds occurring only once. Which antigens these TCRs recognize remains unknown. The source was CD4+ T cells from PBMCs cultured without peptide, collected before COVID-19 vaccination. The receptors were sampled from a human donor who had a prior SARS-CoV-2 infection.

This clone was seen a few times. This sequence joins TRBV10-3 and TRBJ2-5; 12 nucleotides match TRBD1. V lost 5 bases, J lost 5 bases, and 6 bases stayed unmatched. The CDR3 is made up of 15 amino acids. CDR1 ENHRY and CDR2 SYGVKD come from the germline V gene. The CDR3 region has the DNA TGTGCCATCAGTATGGGACAGGGGGCCCTTGAGACCCAGTACTTC. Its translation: CAISMGQGALETQYF.

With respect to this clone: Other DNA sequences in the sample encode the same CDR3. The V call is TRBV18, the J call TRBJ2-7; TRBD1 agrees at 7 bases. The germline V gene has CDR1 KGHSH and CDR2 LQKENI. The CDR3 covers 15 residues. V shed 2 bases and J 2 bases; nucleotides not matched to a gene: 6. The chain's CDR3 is CASSPSSQGAYEQYF. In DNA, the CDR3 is TGTGCCAGCTCACCAAGCTCCCAGGGGGCCTACGAGCAGTACTTC.

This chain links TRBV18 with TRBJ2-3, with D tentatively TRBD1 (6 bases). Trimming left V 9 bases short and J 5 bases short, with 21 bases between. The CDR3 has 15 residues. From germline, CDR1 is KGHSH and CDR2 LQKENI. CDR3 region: CASATRGRAKDTQYF. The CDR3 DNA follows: TGTGCCAGTGCAACCAGGGGCCGCGCGAAAGATACGCAGTATTTT.

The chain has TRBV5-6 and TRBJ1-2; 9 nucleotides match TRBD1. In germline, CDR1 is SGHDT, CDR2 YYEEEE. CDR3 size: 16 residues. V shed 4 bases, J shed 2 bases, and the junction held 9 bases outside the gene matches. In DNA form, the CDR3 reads TGTGCCAGCAGCCCCATCCCGGGACAGGGAAACTATGGCTACACCTTC. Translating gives CASSPIPGQGNYGYTF.

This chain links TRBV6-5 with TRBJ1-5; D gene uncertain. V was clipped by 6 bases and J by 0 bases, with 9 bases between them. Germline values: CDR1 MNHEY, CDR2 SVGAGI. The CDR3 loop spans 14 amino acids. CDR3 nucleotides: TGTGCCAGCAGGGGAATTTATAGCAATCAGCCCCAGCATTTT. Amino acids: CASRGIYSNQPQHF.

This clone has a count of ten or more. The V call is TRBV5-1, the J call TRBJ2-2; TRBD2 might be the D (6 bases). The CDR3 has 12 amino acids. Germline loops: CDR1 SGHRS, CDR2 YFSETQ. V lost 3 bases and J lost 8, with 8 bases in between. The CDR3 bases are TGCGCCAGCAGCTGGAGGGTAGGGGAGCTGTTTTTT. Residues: CASSWRVGELFF.

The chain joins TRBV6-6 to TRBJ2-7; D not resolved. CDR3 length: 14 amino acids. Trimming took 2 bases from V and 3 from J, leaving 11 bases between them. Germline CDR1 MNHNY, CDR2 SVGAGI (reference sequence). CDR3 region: CASSYGWQVYEQYF. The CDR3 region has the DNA TGTGCCAGCAGTTACGGGTGGCAAGTCTACGAGCAGTACTTC.

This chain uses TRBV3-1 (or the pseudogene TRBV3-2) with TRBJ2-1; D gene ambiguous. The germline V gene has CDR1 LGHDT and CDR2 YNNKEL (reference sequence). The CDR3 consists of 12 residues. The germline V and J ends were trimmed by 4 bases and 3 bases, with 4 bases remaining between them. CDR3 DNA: TGTGCCAGCAGCCGGGACTACAATGAGCAGTTCTTC. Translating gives CASSRDYNEQFF.

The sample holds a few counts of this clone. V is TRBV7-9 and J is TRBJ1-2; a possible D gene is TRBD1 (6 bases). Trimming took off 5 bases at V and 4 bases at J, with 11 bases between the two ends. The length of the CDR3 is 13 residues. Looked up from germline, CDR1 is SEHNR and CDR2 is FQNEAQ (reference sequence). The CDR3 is CASSAGDSYGYTF. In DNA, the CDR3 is TGTGCCAGCAGCGCAGGGGACTCCTATGGCTACACCTTC. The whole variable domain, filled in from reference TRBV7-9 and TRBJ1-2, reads DTGVSQNPRHKITKRGQNVTFRCDPISEHNRLYWYRQTLGQGPEFLTYFQNEAQLEKSRLLSDRFSAERPKGSFSTLEIQRTEQGDSAMYLCASSAGDSYGYTFGSGTRLTVV.

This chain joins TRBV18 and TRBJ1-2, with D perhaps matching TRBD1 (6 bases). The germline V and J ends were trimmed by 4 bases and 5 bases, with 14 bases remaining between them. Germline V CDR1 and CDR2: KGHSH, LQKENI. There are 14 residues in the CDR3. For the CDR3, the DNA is TGTGCCAGCTCACTCGGGCGGGACACGTATGGCTACACCTTC. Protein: CASSLGRDTYGYTF.

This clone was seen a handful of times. The CDR3 here is CASSYDLLGHRTDTQYF. For the CDR3, the DNA is TGTGCCAGCAGTTACGATTTGTTGGGACACCGCACAGATACGCAGTATTTT. J is TRBJ2-3 and V is TRBV6-2 or TRBV6-3; a weak D match, TRBD1 (6 bases). The CDR3 runs 17 residues. Trimming pared 2 bases from V and 1 base from J, leaving 16 bases between. Per the germline V gene, CDR1 is MNHEY and CDR2 is SVGEGT.

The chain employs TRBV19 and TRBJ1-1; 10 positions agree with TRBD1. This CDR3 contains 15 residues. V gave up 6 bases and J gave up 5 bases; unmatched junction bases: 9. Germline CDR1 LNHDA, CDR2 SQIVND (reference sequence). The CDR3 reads CASRWDRGSGTEAFF. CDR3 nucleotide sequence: TGTGCCAGTAGATGGGACAGGGGATCAGGGACTGAAGCTTTCTTT. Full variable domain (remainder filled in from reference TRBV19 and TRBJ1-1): DGGITQSPKYLFRKEGQNVTLSCEQNLNHDAMYWYRQDPGQGLRLIYYSQIVNDFQKGDIAEGYSVSREKKESFPLTVTSAQKNPTAFYLCASRWDRGSGTEAFFGQGTRLTVV.

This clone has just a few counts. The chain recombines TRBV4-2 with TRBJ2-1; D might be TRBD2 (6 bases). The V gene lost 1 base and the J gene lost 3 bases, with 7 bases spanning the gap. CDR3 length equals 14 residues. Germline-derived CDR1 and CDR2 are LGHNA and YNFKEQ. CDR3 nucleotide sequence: TGTGCCAGCAGCCAAGGGGGGGACTACAATGAGCAGTTCTTC. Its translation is CASSQGGDYNEQFF.

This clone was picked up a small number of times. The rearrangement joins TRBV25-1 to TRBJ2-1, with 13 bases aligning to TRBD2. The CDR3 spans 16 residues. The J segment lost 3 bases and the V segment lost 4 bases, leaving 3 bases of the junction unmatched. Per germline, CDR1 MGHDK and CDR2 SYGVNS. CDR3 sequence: CASSATSGRFYNEQFF. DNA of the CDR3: TGTGCCAGCAGTGCGACTAGCGGGAGGTTCTACAATGAGCAGTTCTTC.

CDR3 amino acids: CASSTYVRDRQETQYF. CDR3 DNA sequence: TGTGCCAGTAGTACCTATGTTCGGGACAGACAAGAGACCCAGTACTTC. The chain combines TRBV19 with TRBJ2-5; 7 bases are shared with TRBD1. CDR3 length: 16 residues. V gave up 4 bases and J gave up 2 bases; unmatched junction bases: 10. Germline values: CDR1 LNHDA, CDR2 SQIVND (reference sequence).

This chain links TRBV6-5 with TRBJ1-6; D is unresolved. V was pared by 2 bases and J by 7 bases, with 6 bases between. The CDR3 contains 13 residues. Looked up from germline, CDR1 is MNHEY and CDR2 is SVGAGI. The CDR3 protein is CASSYDRNSPLHF. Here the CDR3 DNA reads TGTGCCAGCAGTTACGATCGGAATTCACCCCTCCACTTT.

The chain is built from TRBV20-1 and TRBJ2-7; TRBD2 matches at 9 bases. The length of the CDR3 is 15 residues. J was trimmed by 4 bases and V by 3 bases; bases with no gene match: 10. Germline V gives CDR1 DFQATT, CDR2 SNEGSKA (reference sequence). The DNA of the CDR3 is TGCAGTGCTAGTCCCCTGGCTAGCGGGAAATACGAGCAGTACTTC. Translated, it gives CSASPLASGKYEQYF.

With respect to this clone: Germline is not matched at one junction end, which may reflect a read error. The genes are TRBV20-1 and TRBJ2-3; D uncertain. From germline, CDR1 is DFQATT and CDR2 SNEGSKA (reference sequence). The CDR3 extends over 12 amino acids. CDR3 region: CSASGLTDTQYF. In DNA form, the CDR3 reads TGCAGCGCTAGTGGTCTCACAGATACGCAGTATTTT.

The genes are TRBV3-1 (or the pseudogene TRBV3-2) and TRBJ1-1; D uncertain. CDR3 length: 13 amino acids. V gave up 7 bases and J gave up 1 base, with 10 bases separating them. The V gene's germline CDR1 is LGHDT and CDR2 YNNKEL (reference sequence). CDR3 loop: CASINSGNTEAFF. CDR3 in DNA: TGTGCCAGCATCAACTCGGGGAACACTGAAGCTTTCTTT.

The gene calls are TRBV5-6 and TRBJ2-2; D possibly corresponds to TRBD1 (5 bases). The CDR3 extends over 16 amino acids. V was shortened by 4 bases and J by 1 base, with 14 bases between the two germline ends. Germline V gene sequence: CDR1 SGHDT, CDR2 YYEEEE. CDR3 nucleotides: TGTGCCAGCAGCATCCAGACAGCGCTGAACACCGGGGAGCTGTTTTTT. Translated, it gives CASSIQTALNTGELFF.

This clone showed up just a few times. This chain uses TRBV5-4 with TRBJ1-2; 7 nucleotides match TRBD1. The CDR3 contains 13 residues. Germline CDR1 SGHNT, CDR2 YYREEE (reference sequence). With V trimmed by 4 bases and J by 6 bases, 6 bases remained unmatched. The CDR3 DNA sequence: TGTGCCAGCAGCAGACAGGGTCTGGATGGCTACACCTTC. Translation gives CASSRQGLDGYTF.

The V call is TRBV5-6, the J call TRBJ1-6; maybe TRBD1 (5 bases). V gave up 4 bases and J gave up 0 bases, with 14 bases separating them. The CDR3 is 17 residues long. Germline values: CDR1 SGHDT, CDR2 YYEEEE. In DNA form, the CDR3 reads TGTGCCAGCAGCGGGCCGCGGGGGAGCTCCTATAATTCACCCCTCCACTTT. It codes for CASSGPRGSSYNSPLHF.